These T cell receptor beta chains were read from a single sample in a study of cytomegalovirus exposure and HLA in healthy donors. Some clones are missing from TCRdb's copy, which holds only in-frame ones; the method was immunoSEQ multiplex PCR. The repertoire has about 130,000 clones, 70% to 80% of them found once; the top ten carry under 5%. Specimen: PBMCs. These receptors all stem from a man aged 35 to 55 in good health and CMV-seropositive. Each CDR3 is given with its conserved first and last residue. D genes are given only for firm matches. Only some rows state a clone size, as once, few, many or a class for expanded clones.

CDR3 DNA: TGTGCCAGCAGTTACACCGACAGGGCCTTTAATGAAAAACTGTTTTTT; CDR3 protein: CASSYTDRAFNEKLFF; clone size: .; J gene: TRBJ1-4; V gene: TRBV6-6; D gene: TRBD1; CDR3 length: 16
CDR3 DNA: TGCGCCAGCAGCTTTGCGGGCGGAAACTATGGCTACACCTTC; CDR3 protein: CASSFAGGNYGYTF; clone size: .; J gene: TRBJ1-2; V gene: TRBV5-1; D gene: .; CDR3 length: 14
CDR3 DNA: TGTGCCAGCAGTGGGCAGGGGCAGGGGTACTTC; CDR3 protein: CASSGQGQGYF; clone size: few; J gene: TRBJ2-7; V gene: TRBV25-1; D gene: .; CDR3 length: 11
CDR3 DNA: TGTGCCAGCACCCGACAGGGGAGGTGGACGAACACTGAAGCTTTCTTT; CDR3 protein: CASTRQGRWTNTEAFF; clone size: .; J gene: TRBJ1-1; V gene: TRBV9; D gene: TRBD1; CDR3 length: 16
CDR3 DNA: TGTGCCAGCAGCTTAGCCTTCGACACACTAGCCAAAAACATTCAGTACTTC; CDR3 protein: CASSLAFDTLAKNIQYF; clone size: once; J gene: TRBJ2-4; V gene: TRBV7-2; D gene: .; CDR3 length: 17
CDR3 DNA: TGTGCCAGCAGCTTACAGTCTAGCGGGAGCTATGAGCAGTTCTTC; CDR3 protein: CASSLQSSGSYEQFF; clone size: few; J gene: TRBJ2-1; V gene: TRBV7-2; D gene: TRBD2; CDR3 length: 15
CDR3 DNA: TGTGCCAGCAACCCCCGAGCCAGGTCCACCGGGGAGCTGTTTTTT; CDR3 protein: CASNPRARSTGELFF; clone size: .; J gene: TRBJ2-2; V gene: TRBV6-6; D gene: .; CDR3 length: 15
CDR3 DNA: TGTGCCTGGAGTGAAGGTCGGGGAAGCAATCAGCCCCAGCATTTT; CDR3 protein: CAWSEGRGSNQPQHF; clone size: .; J gene: TRBJ1-5; V gene: TRBV30; D gene: .; CDR3 length: 15
CDR3 DNA: TGTGCCAGCAGTTTGGAGGGGGCTGCTAACTATGGCTACACCTTC; CDR3 protein: CASSLEGAANYGYTF; clone size: .; J gene: TRBJ1-2; V gene: TRBV27; D gene: TRBD1; CDR3 length: 15
CDR3 DNA: TGCGCCAGCAGCCAAACCGGGACAGGGGGCTTTTATGGCTACACCTTC; CDR3 protein: CASSQTGTGGFYGYTF; clone size: few; J gene: TRBJ1-2; V gene: TRBV4-1; D gene: TRBD1; CDR3 length: 16
CDR3 DNA: TGCGCCAGCAGCTTGCCTCTCAAAACGGGGGGAGATACGCAGTATTTT; CDR3 protein: CASSLPLKTGGDTQYF; clone size: .; J gene: TRBJ2-3; V gene: TRBV5-1; D gene: TRBD2; CDR3 length: 16
CDR3 DNA: TGTGCCAGCGGCCCCGGGCTAGCGGGAATCCACGAGCAGTACTTC; CDR3 protein: CASGPGLAGIHEQYF; clone size: .; J gene: TRBJ2-7; V gene: TRBV9; D gene: TRBD2; CDR3 length: 15
CDR3 DNA: TGTGCCAGCGATGAACAGGGGTGGAAGACCCAGTACTTC; CDR3 protein: CASDEQGWKTQYF; clone size: .; J gene: TRBJ2-5; V gene: TRBV6-1; D gene: TRBD1; CDR3 length: 13
CDR3 DNA: TGTGCCAGCAGCTTAGGCCGGTTTCAAGAGACCCAGTACTTC; CDR3 protein: CASSLGRFQETQYF; clone size: .; J gene: TRBJ2-5; V gene: TRBV7-8; D gene: .; CDR3 length: 14
CDR3 DNA: TGTGCCAGCAGCCCCGGGGAGACCCAGTACTTC; CDR3 protein: CASSPGETQYF; clone size: .; J gene: TRBJ2-5; V gene: TRBV13; D gene: .; CDR3 length: 11
CDR3 DNA: TGTGCCAGTAGTCCCGGGCCATTGGGAGGGGAGACCCAGTACTTC; CDR3 protein: CASSPGPLGGETQYF; clone size: .; J gene: TRBJ2-5; V gene: TRBV19; D gene: TRBD2; CDR3 length: 15
CDR3 DNA: TGTGCCAGCAGCTTGGGTAGGGGGCTTACCTACGAGCAGTACTTC; CDR3 protein: CASSLGRGLTYEQYF; clone size: .; J gene: TRBJ2-7; V gene: TRBV5-6; D gene: TRBD1; CDR3 length: 15
CDR3 DNA: TGTGCCAGCACCGAGGCGGGAGGCGCCCTCCGGGAGCAGTTCTTC; CDR3 protein: CASTEAGGALREQFF; clone size: .; J gene: TRBJ2-1; V gene: TRBV28; D gene: TRBD2; CDR3 length: 15
CDR3 DNA: TGTGCCAGCAGCCCCCGGACTAGCGGGGGGGATGAGCAGTTCTTC; CDR3 protein: CASSPRTSGGDEQFF; clone size: .; J gene: TRBJ2-1; V gene: TRBV9; D gene: TRBD2; CDR3 length: 15
CDR3 DNA: TGTGCCAGCAGCTTAATAAAGAGGGGGCACTACGAGCAGTACTTC; CDR3 protein: CASSLIKRGHYEQYF; clone size: .; J gene: TRBJ2-7; V gene: TRBV7-3; D gene: TRBD1; CDR3 length: 15
CDR3 DNA: TGTGCCAGCAGTGGGGATAGGGCGGGGGGCTACACCTTC; CDR3 protein: CASSGDRAGGYTF; clone size: few; J gene: TRBJ1-2; V gene: TRBV2; D gene: .; CDR3 length: 13
CDR3 DNA: TGTGCCAGCAGCTCTAGCGGGATTAGCACAGATACGCAGTATTTT; CDR3 protein: CASSSSGISTDTQYF; clone size: .; J gene: TRBJ2-3; V gene: TRBV7-8; D gene: TRBD2; CDR3 length: 15
CDR3 DNA: TGTGCCAGCAGCCAAGATAAAGGTAGCGGCTACGAGCAGTACTTC; CDR3 protein: CASSQDKGSGYEQYF; clone size: .; J gene: TRBJ2-7; V gene: TRBV4-2; D gene: .; CDR3 length: 15
CDR3 DNA: TGTGCCAGCAGCCCAGGGACAGGTTTCAATCAGCCCCAGCATTTT; CDR3 protein: CASSPGTGFNQPQHF; clone size: .; J gene: TRBJ1-5; V gene: TRBV7-8; D gene: TRBD1; CDR3 length: 15
CDR3 DNA: TGTGCCAGCAGCTTTTTCAGGGTGCGAACCTACGAGCAGTACTTC; CDR3 protein: CASSFFRVRTYEQYF; clone size: .; J gene: TRBJ2-7; V gene: TRBV5-5; D gene: .; CDR3 length: 15
CDR3 DNA: TGTGCCAGCAGTGAAGCGGTTACAGGGGTCGGCTACACCTTC; CDR3 protein: CASSEAVTGVGYTF; clone size: .; J gene: TRBJ1-2; V gene: TRBV6-1; D gene: TRBD1; CDR3 length: 14
CDR3 DNA: TGTGCCAGCAGCCGGGACAGTGGTTATGGCTACACCTTC; CDR3 protein: CASSRDSGYGYTF; clone size: .; J gene: TRBJ1-2; V gene: TRBV6-5; D gene: TRBD1; CDR3 length: 13
CDR3 DNA: TGTGCCTGGAGCGGGGCAGATACGCAGTATTTT; CDR3 protein: CAWSGADTQYF; clone size: few; J gene: TRBJ2-3; V gene: TRBV30; D gene: .; CDR3 length: 11
CDR3 DNA: TGCGCCAGCAGCCAATTGGACATCCTCTCCTACAATGAGCAGTTCTTC; CDR3 protein: CASSQLDILSYNEQFF; clone size: .; J gene: TRBJ2-1; V gene: TRBV4-1; D gene: .; CDR3 length: 16
CDR3 DNA: TGTGCCAGTCACACGGGAGTGAAGTACAATGAGCAGTTCTTC; CDR3 protein: CASHTGVKYNEQFF; clone size: .; J gene: TRBJ2-1; V gene: TRBV2; D gene: .; CDR3 length: 14
CDR3 DNA: TGTGCCAGCAAGGGGACAGGGAGCTCCTACGAGCAGTACTTC; CDR3 protein: CASKGTGSSYEQYF; clone size: .; J gene: TRBJ2-7; V gene: TRBV27; D gene: TRBD1; CDR3 length: 14
CDR3 DNA: TGTGCCAGCAGTGAGCGACAGATTAATCAGCCCCAGCATTTT; CDR3 protein: CASSERQINQPQHF; clone size: .; J gene: TRBJ1-5; V gene: TRBV2; D gene: .; CDR3 length: 14
CDR3 DNA: TGCGCCAGCAGCTCGGAAGGACAGTATGGCTACACCTTC; CDR3 protein: CASSSEGQYGYTF; clone size: .; J gene: TRBJ1-2; V gene: TRBV5-1; D gene: .; CDR3 length: 13
CDR3 DNA: TGTGCCAGCAGTGAAGCGCAGGGACAGGGGGCCTACGAGCAGTACTTC; CDR3 protein: CASSEAQGQGAYEQYF; clone size: .; J gene: TRBJ2-7; V gene: TRBV6-1; D gene: TRBD1; CDR3 length: 16
CDR3 DNA: TGTGCCAGCTCACCGGGCGTGGGGGGAGGTACTGAAGCTTTCTTT; CDR3 protein: CASSPGVGGGTEAFF; clone size: few; J gene: TRBJ1-1; V gene: TRBV18; D gene: .; CDR3 length: 15
CDR3 DNA: TGTGCCAGTAGTAGGCCGAATAGCGGGAGTAAGTCCTACGAGCAGTACTTC; CDR3 protein: CASSRPNSGSKSYEQYF; clone size: .; J gene: TRBJ2-7; V gene: TRBV19; D gene: TRBD2; CDR3 length: 17